This is a list of T cell receptor beta chains from one sample in a study of regulatory T cells in long-lasting Graves disease. MiXCR was run by TCRdb on the multiplex PCR reads, yielding one entry per CDR3 protein. Of 440,000 or so distinct CDR3 sequences in the sample, 15% were seen once. These data were likewise used in another study, on T cells in Graves' hyperthyroidism and ophthalmopathy.

Sequencing was performed on peripheral blood mononuclear cells (PBMCs), taken at new diagnosis, from a patient treated with antithyroid drugs. The receptors come from a woman in her twenties or thirties with Graves disease. Each CDR3 is given with its conserved first and last residue. A D gene is named only where the DNA matches it firmly. Where a row states a size, it is once, few, many or the class of an expanded clone; other rows omit it.

clone_size: -; d_call: TRBD1; v_call: TRBV27; j_call: TRBJ1-2; cdr3_nt: TGTGCCAGCAGTTCCGGGACAGCTAACTATGGCTACACCTTC; cdr3_aa: CASSSGTANYGYTF
clone_size: few; d_call: -; v_call: TRBV29-1; j_call: TRBJ1-2; cdr3_nt: TGCAGCGTTGAAAGCCAGGGCCCCCGCTGGGGCTACACCTTC; cdr3_aa: CSVESQGPRWGYTF
clone_size: -; d_call: TRBD1; v_call: TRBV7-9; j_call: TRBJ2-7; cdr3_nt: TGTGCCAGCAGCCTAGTTACGGACAGGGTATATGACGAGCAGTACTTC; cdr3_aa: CASSLVTDRVYDEQYF
clone_size: -; d_call: -; v_call: TRBV5-1; j_call: TRBJ2-2; cdr3_nt: TGCGCCAGCAGCCCGGGTACACGAAACACCGGGGAGCTGTTTTTT; cdr3_aa: CASSPGTRNTGELFF
clone_size: -; d_call: -; v_call: TRBV27; j_call: TRBJ2-1; cdr3_nt: TGTGCCAGCAGTGCCCGGGAGTTCAGGGACAATGAGCAGTTCTTC; cdr3_aa: CASSAREFRDNEQFF
clone_size: many; d_call: -; v_call: TRBV12-3/TRBV12-4; j_call: TRBJ1-2; cdr3_nt: TGTGCCAGCAGCGACCAGACGAGGCATGGCTACACCTTC; cdr3_aa: CASSDQTRHGYTF
clone_size: -; d_call: -; v_call: TRBV2; j_call: TRBJ1-1; cdr3_nt: TGTGCCAGCACAACTATGAACACTGAAGCTTTCTTT; cdr3_aa: CASTTMNTEAFF
clone_size: many; d_call: TRBD2; v_call: TRBV27; j_call: TRBJ2-1; cdr3_nt: TGTGCCAGCAGTTGGGTAGGGAGGGGCGGGAATGAGCAGTTCTTC; cdr3_aa: CASSWVGRGGNEQFF
clone_size: many; d_call: TRBD1; v_call: TRBV5-8; j_call: TRBJ1-5; cdr3_nt: TGTGCCAGCAGCATTACAGGGGCCAGCAATCAGCCCCAGCATTTT; cdr3_aa: CASSITGASNQPQHF
clone_size: -; d_call: -; v_call: TRBV5-1; j_call: TRBJ2-5; cdr3_nt: TGCGCCAGCAGCAGAACGACAGGAGACCAAGAGACCCAGTACTTC; cdr3_aa: CASSRTTGDQETQYF
clone_size: many; d_call: -; v_call: TRBV27; j_call: TRBJ2-7; cdr3_nt: TGTGCCAGCAGTGTACAGGGAGGGGGACCCTACGAGCAGTACTTC; cdr3_aa: CASSVQGGGPYEQYF
clone_size: -; d_call: -; v_call: TRBV25-1; j_call: TRBJ1-5; cdr3_nt: TGTGCCAGCAGTGCCTCTGGGGGCTGGCAGCCCCAGCATTTT; cdr3_aa: CASSASGGWQPQHF
clone_size: many; d_call: -; v_call: TRBV12-3/TRBV12-4; j_call: TRBJ1-2; cdr3_nt: TGTGCCAGCAGTAAACAGGGAAGGGAGGCGCGGGGCTACACCTTC; cdr3_aa: CASSKQGREARGYTF
clone_size: many; d_call: -; v_call: TRBV20-1; j_call: TRBJ2-5; cdr3_nt: TGCAGTGCTAGATCCCAGGGCTGGCAAGAGACCCAGTACTTC; cdr3_aa: CSARSQGWQETQYF
clone_size: many; d_call: -; v_call: TRBV6-5; j_call: TRBJ1-2; cdr3_nt: TGTGCCAGCAGTTACCCTGGGACGGATGGCTACACCTTC; cdr3_aa: CASSYPGTDGYTF
clone_size: -; d_call: -; v_call: TRBV19; j_call: TRBJ2-7; cdr3_nt: TGTGCCAGTAGCAGGGAGGATCTTTCCTACGAGCAGTACTTC; cdr3_aa: CASSREDLSYEQYF
clone_size: -; d_call: -; v_call: TRBV5-1; j_call: TRBJ1-6; cdr3_nt: TGCGCCAGCAGCTTGGCCCCAGTCAGGGGCTCTAATTCACCCCTCCACTTT; cdr3_aa: CASSLAPVRGSNSPLHF
clone_size: many; d_call: -; v_call: TRBV28; j_call: TRBJ2-6; cdr3_nt: TGTGCCAGCAGTCATACCGTAGGGTTAGGGTCTGGGGCCAACGTCCTGACTTTC; cdr3_aa: CASSHTVGLGSGANVLTF
clone_size: -; d_call: -; v_call: TRBV27; j_call: TRBJ1-4; cdr3_nt: TGTGCCAGCAGTTTAAGTGGGTCCGCGGAAAAACTGTTTTTT; cdr3_aa: CASSLSGSAEKLFF
clone_size: many; d_call: -; v_call: TRBV11-3; j_call: TRBJ2-1; cdr3_nt: TGTGCCAGCAGCTTAGTAGTCCTGTCAAATGAGCAGTTCTTC; cdr3_aa: CASSLVVLSNEQFF
clone_size: -; d_call: TRBD1; v_call: TRBV24-1; j_call: TRBJ2-2; cdr3_nt: TGTGCCACCAGTGATTTGTGGACAGGGTCCGGGGAGCTGTTTTTT; cdr3_aa: CATSDLWTGSGELFF
clone_size: many; d_call: TRBD1; v_call: TRBV20-1; j_call: TRBJ2-7; cdr3_nt: TGCAGTAGCACGGACAGGCGAAGCTACGAGCAGTACTTC; cdr3_aa: CSSTDRRSYEQYF
clone_size: many; d_call: -; v_call: TRBV7-9; j_call: TRBJ2-3; cdr3_nt: TGTGCCAGCAGCTTAGGTAGCGGAATGATGACAGATACGCAGTATTTT; cdr3_aa: CASSLGSGMMTDTQYF
clone_size: -; d_call: TRBD1; v_call: TRBV6-5; j_call: TRBJ1-2; cdr3_nt: TGTGCCAGCAGTTACAGTCCAGGGGGTAACTATGGCTACACCTTC; cdr3_aa: CASSYSPGGNYGYTF
clone_size: many; d_call: -; v_call: TRBV12-5; j_call: TRBJ2-2; cdr3_nt: TGTGCTAGTGGTTTGAACCCGGGACACAGGCGATGGATGGAGCTGTTTTTT; cdr3_aa: CASGLNPGHRRWMELFF
clone_size: -; d_call: -; v_call: TRBV29-1; j_call: TRBJ1-1; cdr3_nt: TGCAGCGTTTCGGCAGGCACTGAAGCTTTCTTT; cdr3_aa: CSVSAGTEAFF
clone_size: many; d_call: TRBD2; v_call: TRBV20-1; j_call: TRBJ2-5; cdr3_nt: TGCAGTGCTATCGGAGCGGGAGGGCCAGAGACCCAGTACTTC; cdr3_aa: CSAIGAGGPETQYF
clone_size: -; d_call: -; v_call: TRBV11-3; j_call: TRBJ2-5; cdr3_nt: TGTGCCAGTGGGTGGTCTGGCAGTAAAGAGACCCAGTACTTC; cdr3_aa: CASGWSGSKETQYF
clone_size: many; d_call: TRBD2; v_call: TRBV6-5; j_call: TRBJ2-7; cdr3_nt: TGTGCCAGCAGTTACAGCTCTAGCGGGAGTGGCGAGCAGTACTTC; cdr3_aa: CASSYSSSGSGEQYF
clone_size: many; d_call: -; v_call: TRBV19; j_call: TRBJ2-3; cdr3_nt: TGTGCCAGTAGTATACAGACCACTAGCACAGATACGCAGTATTTT; cdr3_aa: CASSIQTTSTDTQYF
clone_size: once; d_call: -; v_call: TRBV10-3; j_call: TRBJ2-7; cdr3_nt: TGTGCCATCACCCCATCAGCGGACTACAATGAGCAGTACTTC; cdr3_aa: CAITPSADYNEQYF
clone_size: many; d_call: TRBD2; v_call: TRBV5-1; j_call: TRBJ2-1; cdr3_nt: TGCGCCAGCAGCTTGGGAGGGACTAGCGGGAGCCGTGAGCAGTTCTTC; cdr3_aa: CASSLGGTSGSREQFF
clone_size: -; d_call: -; v_call: TRBV5-8; j_call: TRBJ2-3; cdr3_nt: TGTGCCAGCAGGTCCTACCAGGGTTTGGGCACAGATACGCAGTATTTT; cdr3_aa: CASRSYQGLGTDTQYF
clone_size: many; d_call: -; v_call: TRBV18; j_call: TRBJ2-2; cdr3_nt: TGTGCCAGCTCACCACGGGGCCGATATCGTACCGGGGAGCTGTTTTTT; cdr3_aa: CASSPRGRYRTGELFF
clone_size: -; d_call: -; v_call: TRBV7-9; j_call: TRBJ2-7; cdr3_nt: TGTGCCAGCAGCTTGCAAGGGGGGGGCTTTTACGAGCAGTACTTC; cdr3_aa: CASSLQGGGFYEQYF